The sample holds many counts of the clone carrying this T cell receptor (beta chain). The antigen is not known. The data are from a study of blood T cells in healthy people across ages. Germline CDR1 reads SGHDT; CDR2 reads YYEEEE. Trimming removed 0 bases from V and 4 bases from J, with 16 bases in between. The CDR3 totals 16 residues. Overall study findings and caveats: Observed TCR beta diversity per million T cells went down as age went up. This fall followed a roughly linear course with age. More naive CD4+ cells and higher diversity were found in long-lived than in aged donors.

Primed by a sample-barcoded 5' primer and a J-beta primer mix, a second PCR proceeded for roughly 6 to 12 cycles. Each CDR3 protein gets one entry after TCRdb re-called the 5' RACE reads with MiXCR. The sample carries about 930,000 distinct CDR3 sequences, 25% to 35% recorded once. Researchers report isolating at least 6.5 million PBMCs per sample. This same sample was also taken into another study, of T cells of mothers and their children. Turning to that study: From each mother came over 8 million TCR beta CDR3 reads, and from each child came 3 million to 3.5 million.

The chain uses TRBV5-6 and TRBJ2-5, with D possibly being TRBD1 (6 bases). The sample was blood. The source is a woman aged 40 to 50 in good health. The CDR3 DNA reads TGTGCCAGCAGCTTGGATGAACAGGGCGAGGGAGAGACCCAGTACTTC. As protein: CASSLDEQGEGETQYF.